A single sample is the source of the 9 T cell receptor beta chains below, sequenced in a study of early T cells in non-severe SARS-CoV-2 infection. TCRdb re-called the 5' RACE reads with MiXCR, one entry per CDR3 protein. Among approximately 37,000 distinct CDR3 sequences, 4.5% to 5% were seen once, and the ten largest hold 4.8%. What was sequenced was whole blood. These receptors originate from an adult who was a healthcare worker with PCR-confirmed SARS-CoV-2 infection or an uninfected control (not recorded which).

This clonotype was observed a few times. The chain recombines TRBV30 with TRBJ1-1; D gene uncertain. CDR3 length: 12 residues. V was shortened by 2 bases and J by 0 bases, with 4 bases between the two germline ends. Germline CDR1 and CDR2: GTSNPN and SVGIG (reference sequence). DNA of the CDR3: TGTGCCTGGAGTAGATTGAACACTGAAGCTTTCTTT. This gives the protein CAWSRLNTEAFF.

CDR3 nucleotide sequence: TGTGCCAGCTCACCCCGGGACACAGCTAACTATGGCTACACCTTC. As protein: CASSPRDTANYGYTF. This rearrangement joins TRBV18 to TRBJ1-2; possibly TRBD1 for D (6 bases). Per germline, CDR1 KGHSH and CDR2 LQKENI. CDR3 length equals 15 residues. The V gene lost 3 bases and the J gene lost 0 bases, with 11 bases spanning the gap.

The sample holds many counts of this clonotype. The V gene is TRBV5-1, the J gene TRBJ2-1; D uncertain. This CDR3 has 15 amino acids. V lost 0 bases, J lost 0 bases, and 7 bases lay in between. Looked up from germline, CDR1 is SGHRS and CDR2 is YFSETQ. The CDR3 reads CASSLVTSSYNEQFF. The CDR3 DNA reads as TGCGCCAGCAGCTTGGTAACGAGCTCCTACAATGAGCAGTTCTTC. Supplemented by reference TRBV5-1 and TRBJ2-1, the full variable domain reads KAGVTQTPRYLIKTRGQQVTLSCSPISGHRSVSWYQQTPGQGLQFLFEYFSETQRNKGNFPGRFSGRQFSNSRSEMNVSTLELGDSALYLCASSLVTSSYNEQFFGPGTRLTVL.

This clonotype came up a few times. This chain uses TRBV12-3 or TRBV12-4 with TRBJ1-5; the D gene is possibly TRBD1 (5 bases). V lost 3 bases and J 0 bases, leaving 15 bases between the germline ends. The CDR3 length is 17 residues. The CDR3 reads CASSFSLGLNSNQPQHF. CDR3 sequence (DNA): TGTGCCAGCAGTTTTTCCCTGGGACTTAATAGCAATCAGCCCCAGCATTTT.

This clonotype showed up many times. The rearrangement joins TRBV12-3 or TRBV12-4 to TRBJ1-4; TRBD1 matches 8 bases. The ends lost 5 bases at V and 12 bases at J; junction bases unmatched: 2. CDR3 length equals 11 residues. Here the CDR3 reads CASSGQGELFF. CDR3 DNA: TGTGCCAGCAGTGGACAGGGCGAACTGTTTTTT.

This clonotype has more than one count but fewer than ten. V and J are TRBV12-3 or TRBV12-4 and TRBJ2-1; unclear D gene. CDR3 length equals 14 residues. V lost 4 bases to trimming and J lost 5 bases, with 12 bases between them. The chain's CDR3 is CASSSGVGHNEQFF. The CDR3 nucleotides are TGTGCCAGCAGTTCTGGGGTTGGGCACAATGAGCAGTTCTTC.

Many counts were recorded for this clonotype. The V gene is TRBV7-2, the J gene TRBJ2-3; perhaps TRBD2 as D (5 bases). Deletions cut 1 base from V and 5 bases from J, with 16 bases between. Germline-derived CDR1 and CDR2 are SGHTA and FQGNSA. CDR3 length: 16 residues. This CDR3 reads CASSLGAFSGLDTQYF. CDR3 bases: TGTGCCAGCAGCTTAGGGGCCTTCTCCGGACTAGATACGCAGTATTTT.

This clonotype occurred many times. The chain has TRBV7-2 and TRBJ1-2; 7 nucleotides agree with TRBD1. Germline loops: CDR1 SGHTA, CDR2 FQGNSA. The CDR3 loop spans 15 amino acids. V lost 1 base and J lost 2; bases outside the gene matches: 4. The CDR3 DNA is TGTGCCAGCAGCTTAGGTTGGGGACAGAACTATGGCTACACCTTC. Protein sequence: CASSLGWGQNYGYTF.

In this sample, this clonotype turned up many times. This chain links TRBV7-3 with TRBJ2-1; D may be TRBD2 (6 bases). This CDR3 spans 17 amino acids. Looked up from germline, CDR1 is SGHTA and CDR2 is FQGTGA. With 5 bases removed from V and 7 bases from J, the gap between germline ends came to 24 bases. The CDR3 sequence is CASSLSPGSLGRNEQFF. CDR3 coding DNA: TGTGCCAGCAGCCTGTCTCCGGGCAGCCTAGGGAGGAATGAGCAGTTCTTC.